These 23 T cell receptor beta chains were all obtained from the same sample, sequenced in a study of T-cell reconstitution after alpha-beta-depleted transplantation in children. It was with unique molecular identifiers that the TCRbeta library was prepared. TCRdb re-analysed the PCR reads in MiXCR, keeping a single row per CDR3 protein. Of about 590,000 distinct CDR3 sequences detected, 13% appear once; the ten largest clones hold 2% to 2.5%. The material sequenced was PBMCs, mostly from graft donor cells, taken 360 days after TCRalphabeta/CD19-depleted stem cell transplant. The receptors were sampled from a male patient between 10 and 17 years old who had a stem cell transplant for acute myeloid leukemia, so the T cells may come from the graft donor.

V is TRBV9 and J is TRBJ2-3; 8 nucleotides match TRBD2. From germline, CDR1 is SGDLS and CDR2 YYNGEE. V lost 4 bases to trimming and J lost 3 bases; unmatched junction nucleotides: 13. CDR3 length equals 17 residues. CDR3: CASSLPEGLAGTDTQYF. DNA for the CDR3: TGTGCCAGCAGCCTCCCGGAGGGGTTAGCGGGGACAGATACGCAGTATTTT.

This clonotype has at least ten counts. The chain joins TRBV3-1 to TRBJ2-1, with D hard to call. CDR1 is LGHDT, CDR2 YNNKEL, per germline (reference sequence). This CDR3 has 12 amino acids. Trimming stripped 3 bases from V and 8 bases from J, with 8 bases between. This chain's CDR3 is CASSQAAHEQFF. CDR3 coding DNA: TGTGCCAGCAGCCAGGCAGCCCATGAGCAGTTCTTC.

In its sample, this clonotype was seen a few times. V is TRBV28 and J is TRBJ1-5, with D possibly being TRBD1 (5 bases). Deletions cut 1 base from V and 2 bases from J, with 18 bases between. The CDR3 length is 18 residues. Germline CDR1 MDHEN, CDR2 SYDVKM. CDR3 DNA: TGTGCCAGCAGTTTATCTCGAGGGGCCAGTTTAGGCAATCAGCCCCAGCATTTT. Amino acids: CASSLSRGASLGNQPQHF. The complete variable domain, with remaining parts taken from reference TRBV28 and TRBJ1-5, reads DVKVTQSSRYLVKRTGEKVFLECVQDMDHENMFWYRQDPGLGLRLIYFSYDVKMKEKGDIPEGYSVSREKKERFSLILESASTNQTSMYLCASSLSRGASLGNQPQHFGDGTRLSIL.

This clonotype was counted many times. The chain has TRBV7-2 and TRBJ2-7; 9 bases fit TRBD1. Trimming removed 4 bases from V and 6 bases from J; junction bases left unmatched: 10. The CDR3 is made up of 15 amino acids. Germline V lookup: CDR1 SGHTA, CDR2 FQGNSA. The CDR3 region is CASSSSGTGFAEQYF. The CDR3 bases are TGTGCCAGCAGCTCATCCGGGACAGGGTTTGCCGAGCAGTACTTC. Complete variable domain (other parts from reference TRBV7-2 and TRBJ2-7): GAGVSQSPSNKVTEKGKDVELRCDPISGHTALYWYRQSLGQGLEFLIYFQGNSAPDKSGLPSDRFSAERTGGSVSTLTIQRTQQEDSAVYLCASSSSGTGFAEQYFGPGTRLTVT.

The V gene is TRBV5-6, the J gene TRBJ1-5; 8 bases map to TRBD1. The CDR3 spans 15 residues. V lost 4 bases to trimming and J lost 4 bases; unmatched junction nucleotides: 7. The V gene's germline CDR1 is SGHDT and CDR2 YYEEEE. The CDR3 region is CASSRGQVINQPQHF. The CDR3 coding sequence is TGTGCCAGCAGCCGGGGACAGGTCATAAATCAGCCCCAGCATTTT.

This clonotype appeared once. The rearrangement joins TRBV7-2 to TRBJ2-7; TRBD2 matches 10 bases. The V gene end was trimmed by 5 bases and the J gene end by 6 bases; junction bases not matched to a gene: 7. Germline V gene data show CDR1 as SGHTA and CDR2 as FQGNSA. This CDR3 has 14 residues. The CDR3: CASSHPSGRGEQYF. In DNA form, the CDR3 reads TGTGCCAGCAGCCATCCTAGCGGGAGAGGCGAGCAGTACTTC.

This clonotype was seen a handful of times. The chain's CDR3 is CASSPGRTPENIQYF. The CDR3 nucleotides are TGTGCCAGCTCACCAGGGCGCACCCCGGAAAACATTCAGTACTTC. V and J are TRBV18 and TRBJ2-4, with D hard to call. The CDR3 has 15 residues. Trimming stripped 2 bases from V and 5 bases from J, with 13 bases between. Looked up from germline, CDR1 is KGHSH and CDR2 is LQKENI.

This clonotype was seen only a few times. The V call is TRBV28, the J call TRBJ2-7; TRBD1 matches 10 bases. The CDR3 covers 14 residues. Germline V gives CDR1 MDHEN, CDR2 SYDVKM. With 5 bases clipped from V and 4 bases from J, the junction kept 5 bases outside the gene matches. For the CDR3, the DNA is TGTGCCAGCAGTGGACAGGGGGTAGCGTACGAGCAGTACTTC. Protein sequence: CASSGQGVAYEQYF.

This clonotype showed up just a few times. The rearrangement joins TRBV25-1 to TRBJ2-1, with D possibly matching TRBD1 (5 bases). Germline CDR1 MGHDK, CDR2 SYGVNS. The germline V and J ends were trimmed by 1 base and 5 bases, with 9 bases remaining between them. The CDR3 is made up of 14 amino acids. CDR3: CASSELGPDNEQFF. CDR3 DNA: TGTGCCAGCAGTGAATTGGGGCCAGACAATGAGCAGTTCTTC.

The chain is built from TRBV20-1 and TRBJ2-5; TRBD2 matches at 11 bases. The CDR3 is 15 residues long. Germline V gene sequence: CDR1 DFQATT, CDR2 SNEGSKA (reference sequence). With 3 bases clipped from V and 5 bases from J, the junction kept 8 bases outside the gene matches. The CDR3: CSASIAGGSLETQYF. CDR3 nucleotides: TGCAGTGCTAGTATAGCGGGAGGGTCGCTGGAGACCCAGTACTTC.

This clonotype has just a few counts. CDR3 amino acids: CASSTTANTGELFF. CDR3 DNA sequence: TGTGCCAGCAGCACGACAGCGAACACCGGGGAGCTGTTTTTT. The chain joins TRBV9 to TRBJ2-2; the D gene is possibly TRBD1 (5 bases). CDR3 length: 14 amino acids. Germline CDR1 reads SGDLS; CDR2 reads YYNGEE. V was cut by 4 bases and J by 0 bases, with 7 bases left in between.

This clonotype was found a few times. The rearrangement joins TRBV12-3 or TRBV12-4 to TRBJ2-7; 7 bases line up with TRBD1. CDR3 length: 14 residues. V was pared by 5 bases and J by 4 bases, with 8 bases of the junction left unmatched. The CDR3 nucleotides read TGTGCCAGCAGTCTCCGGGACAGCTTGTACGAGCAGTACTTC. Amino acid sequence: CASSLRDSLYEQYF.

V is TRBV5-5 and J is TRBJ1-3, with D unresolved. Trimming cost V 0 bases and J 0 bases, with 10 bases left between them. CDR1 and CDR2 (germline): SGHKS, YYEKEE (reference sequence). The length of the CDR3 is 16 residues. CDR3 loop: CASSLEGLLSGNTIYF. The CDR3 nucleotides are TGTGCCAGCAGCTTGGAAGGACTGCTCTCTGGAAACACCATATATTTT. The full variable domain, with the rest looked up from reference TRBV5-5 and TRBJ1-3, is DAGVTQSPTHLIKTRGQQVTLRCSPISGHKSVSWYQQVLGQGPQFIFQYYEKEERGRGNFPDRFSARQFPNYSSELNVNALLLGDSALYLCASSLEGLLSGNTIYFGEGSWLTVV.

This clonotype occurred a few times. The chain links TRBV5-1 to TRBJ2-5; D call uncertain. Germline values: CDR1 SGHRS, CDR2 YFSETQ. The CDR3 is made up of 15 amino acids. Trimming pared 2 bases from V and 2 bases from J, leaving 13 bases between. The CDR3 sequence is CASSFRGVEQETQYF. The CDR3 DNA reads as TGCGCCAGCAGCTTTCGTGGGGTAGAGCAAGAGACCCAGTACTTC. Full variable domain (remainder filled in from reference TRBV5-1 and TRBJ2-5): KAGVTQTPRYLIKTRGQQVTLSCSPISGHRSVSWYQQTPGQGLQFLFEYFSETQRNKGNFPGRFSGRQFSNSRSEMNVSTLELGDSALYLCASSFRGVEQETQYFGPGTRLLVL.

The chain carries TRBV14 and TRBJ2-1, with D perhaps TRBD1 (6 bases). Germline CDR1 reads SGHDN; CDR2 reads FVKESK. The V end lost 4 bases, the J end lost 9 bases, and 22 bases lay between the germline ends. The CDR3 consists of 16 residues. The CDR3 sequence is CASSLDRTGSWGEQFF. CDR3 nucleotide sequence: TGTGCCAGCAGCCTAGATCGCACAGGGTCGTGGGGTGAGCAGTTCTTC.

The genes are TRBV14 and TRBJ1-2, with TRBD1 matching 8 bases. In germline, CDR1 is SGHDN, CDR2 FVKESK. The J segment lost 7 bases and the V segment lost 2 bases, leaving 6 bases of the junction unmatched. The CDR3 loop spans 14 amino acids. The CDR3 protein is CASSQRQGSSGYTF. The CDR3 nucleotides read TGTGCCAGCAGCCAAAGACAGGGGTCAAGTGGCTACACCTTC. Looking up the rest from reference TRBV14 and TRBJ1-2 gives the full variable domain: EAGVTQFPSHSVIEKGQTVTLRCDPISGHDNLYWYRRVMGKEIKFLLHFVKESKQDESGMPNNRFLAERTGGTYSTLKVQPAELEDSGVYFCASSQRQGSSGYTFGSGTRLTVV.

This clonotype occurred a few times. V usage is TRBV4-3 and J usage is TRBJ2-1, with 8 bases that match TRBD2. The V gene end was trimmed by 4 bases and the J gene end by 4 bases; junction bases not matched to a gene: 12. There are 17 residues in the CDR3. Germline loops: CDR1 LGHNA, CDR2 YSLEER. The CDR3 sequence is CASSLPHGRDGYNEQFF. The CDR3 nucleotides are TGCGCCAGCAGCCTGCCCCACGGGAGGGACGGATACAATGAGCAGTTCTTC.

This clonotype was detected a few times. V usage is TRBV6-2 or TRBV6-3 and J usage is TRBJ2-1; D possibly matches TRBD1 or TRBD2 (5 bases each). CDR3 length: 13 amino acids. V was shortened by 6 bases and J by 3 bases, with 9 bases between the two germline ends. CDR1 and CDR2 from the germline V gene are MNHEY and SVGEGT. The DNA of the CDR3 is TGTGCCAGCAGCCGAGGGGTCTACAATGAGCAGTTCTTC. It codes for CASSRGVYNEQFF.

The sample holds a few counts of this clonotype. V is TRBV29-1 and J is TRBJ2-7, with a tentative D call TRBD1 (5 bases). V lost 3 bases to trimming and J lost 2 bases, with 11 bases between them. The CDR3 is 13 amino acids. The germline gives CDR1 SQVTM, CDR2 ANQGSEA. CDR3 amino acids: CSVEWGGAYEQYF. CDR3 bases: TGCAGCGTTGAGTGGGGCGGAGCCTACGAGCAGTACTTC.

The chain recombines TRBV20-1 with TRBJ2-1; 10 nucleotides match TRBD2. From germline, CDR1 is DFQATT and CDR2 SNEGSKA (reference sequence). The CDR3 consists of 13 residues. V shed 5 bases, J shed 8 bases, and the junction held 6 bases outside the gene matches. The CDR3 coding sequence is TGCAGTGCTCCACTAGCGGGATCTTATGAGCAGTTCTTC. It specifies CSAPLAGSYEQFF.

This clonotype was counted a few times. J is TRBJ2-7 and V is TRBV7-8; the D call may be TRBD1 or TRBD2 (5 bases each). V shed 5 bases and J shed 6 bases, with 23 bases lying between them. The CDR3 covers 16 residues. Looked up from germline, CDR1 is SGHVS and CDR2 is FQNEAQ. The CDR3 spells CASSVRGTAALVEQYF. In DNA, the CDR3 is TGTGCCAGCAGCGTTAGGGGAACAGCGGCCCTAGTCGAGCAGTACTTC.

J is TRBJ2-2 and V is TRBV28; 7 bases fit TRBD1. CDR1 is MDHEN, CDR2 SYDVKM, per germline. This CDR3 is built from 15 residues. V gave up 7 bases and J gave up 3 bases; unmatched junction bases: 8. CDR3 coding DNA: TGTGCCAGCATAAACAGGGGTTCGGACACCGGGGAGCTGTTTTTT. Its translation is CASINRGSDTGELFF.

This chain uses TRBV12-3 or TRBV12-4 with TRBJ2-1; 8 bases fit TRBD2. After removal of 3 bases from V and 4 bases from J, the junction contained 14 bases not matched to a gene. The CDR3 is made up of 18 amino acids. DNA of the CDR3: TGTGCCAGCAGTTTGGGAGCGGGAGCCTTCTTCTTTTACAATGAGCAGTTCTTC. It yields the protein CASSLGAGAFFFYNEQFF.